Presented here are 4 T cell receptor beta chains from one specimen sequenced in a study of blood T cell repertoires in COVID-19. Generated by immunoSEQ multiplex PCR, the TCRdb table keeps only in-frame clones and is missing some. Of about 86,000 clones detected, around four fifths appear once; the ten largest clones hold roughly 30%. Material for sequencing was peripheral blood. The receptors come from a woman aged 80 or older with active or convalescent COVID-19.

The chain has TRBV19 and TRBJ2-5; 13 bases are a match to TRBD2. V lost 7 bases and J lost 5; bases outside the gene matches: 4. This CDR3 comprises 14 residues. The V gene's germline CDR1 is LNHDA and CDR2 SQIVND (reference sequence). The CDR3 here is CASKGLAGVETQYF. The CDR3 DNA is TGTGCCAGTAAAGGACTAGCGGGGGTCGAGACCCAGTACTTC.

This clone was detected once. CDR3 coding DNA: TGCGCCAGCAGCCAAGGGCTCCGGAACACTGAAGCTTTCTTT. Its translation: CASSQGLRNTEAFF. The chain recombines TRBV4-3 with TRBJ1-1; D not resolved. The CDR3 is made up of 14 amino acids. V lost 1 base to trimming and J lost 1 base, with 7 bases between them. Germline lookup yields CDR1 LGHNA and CDR2 YSLEER.

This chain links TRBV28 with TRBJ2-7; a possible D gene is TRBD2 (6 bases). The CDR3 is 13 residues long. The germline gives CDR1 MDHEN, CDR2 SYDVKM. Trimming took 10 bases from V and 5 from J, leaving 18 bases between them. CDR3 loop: CATRFGGLDEQYF. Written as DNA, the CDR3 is TGTGCCACACGGTTTGGGGGGTTGGACGAGCAGTACTTC.

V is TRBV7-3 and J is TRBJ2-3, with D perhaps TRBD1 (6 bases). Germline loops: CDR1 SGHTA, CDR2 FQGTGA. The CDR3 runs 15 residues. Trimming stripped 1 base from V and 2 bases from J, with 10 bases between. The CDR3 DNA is TGTGCCAGCAGCTTAAGTGGACAGACCACAGATACGCAGTATTTT. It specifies CASSLSGQTTDTQYF.